These T cell receptor beta chains were read from a single sample in a study of T cells after yellow fever vaccination. Using its own MiXCR run on the 5' RACE reads, TCRdb lists one record per CDR3 protein. Found here are about 320,000 distinct CDR3 sequences, around 4.3% of them singletons; the top ten hold approximately 20%. Sequenced here: PBMCs, sampled 15 days after the yellow fever booster vaccination. The receptors here all came from a man younger than 35 who received the YFV17D yellow fever vaccine. The CDR3 runs from the conserved cysteine through the conserved F or W. The D gene is left open where the match is weak. The size field is filled for only some rows; it gives once, few, many or a size class.

CDR3: CAISESGGQLTQHF
DNA: TGTGCCATCAGTGAGTCAGGAGGCCAGCTAACCCAGCATTTT
length: 14
J: TRBJ1-5
D: -
V: TRBV10-3
size: -

CDR3: CASSPANSDTQYF
DNA: TGTGCCAGCAGTCCCGCTAACTCCGATACGCAGTATTTT
length: 13
J: TRBJ2-3
D: -
V: TRBV27
size: many

CDR3: CASSPGHHSYNEQFF
DNA: TGTGCCAGCAGTCCGGGACACCATTCCTACAATGAGCAGTTCTTC
length: 15
J: TRBJ2-1
D: -
V: TRBV6-2/TRBV6-3
size: many

CDR3: CASSLDRGGRGTDTQYF
DNA: TGTGCCAGCAGCTTAGACCGGGGGGGCCGGGGCACAGATACGCAGTATTTT
length: 17
J: TRBJ2-3
D: TRBD2
V: TRBV7-2
size: once

CDR3: CASSNLGWTVAYEQYF
DNA: TGTGCCAGCAGCAATTTGGGCTGGACAGTAGCCTACGAGCAGTACTTC
length: 16
J: TRBJ2-7
D: -
V: TRBV5-6
size: many

CDR3: CASSSRLAAQETQYF
DNA: TGCGCCAGCAGCTCCCGACTAGCGGCCCAAGAGACCCAGTACTTC
length: 15
J: TRBJ2-5
D: TRBD2
V: TRBV4-1
size: few

CDR3: CASSQGWLVETQYF
DNA: TGTGCCAGCAGCCAAGGATGGCTTGTTGAGACCCAGTACTTC
length: 14
J: TRBJ2-5
D: -
V: TRBV14
size: few

CDR3: CATSGISADGDTGELFF
DNA: TGTGCCACCAGTGGAATCTCCGCCGACGGAGACACCGGGGAGCTGTTTTTT
length: 17
J: TRBJ2-2
D: -
V: TRBV24-1
size: few

CDR3: CASSFPQALQETQYF
DNA: TGCGCCAGCAGCTTTCCCCAGGCCTTACAAGAGACCCAGTACTTC
length: 15
J: TRBJ2-5
D: -
V: TRBV5-1
size: -

CDR3: CASSTTSTVYEQYF
DNA: TGTGCCAGCAGTACAACGTCGACAGTCTACGAGCAGTACTTC
length: 14
J: TRBJ2-7
D: -
V: TRBV6-5
size: -

CDR3: CAISEFLGAGDHNEQFF
DNA: TGTGCCATCAGTGAGTTCCTAGGAGCGGGGGATCACAATGAGCAGTTCTTC
length: 17
J: TRBJ2-1
D: TRBD2
V: TRBV10-3
size: few

CDR3: CASSPGNLGYYGYTF
DNA: TGTGCCAGCTCTCCCGGAAATCTGGGCTACTATGGCTACACCTTC
length: 15
J: TRBJ1-2
D: -
V: TRBV18
size: few

CDR3: CASRASGTWQEQYF
DNA: TGTGCCAGCCGTGCATCAGGGACATGGCAAGAGCAGTACTTC
length: 14
J: TRBJ2-7
D: -
V: TRBV12-3/TRBV12-4
size: many

CDR3: CASSEGQGASNEQYF
DNA: TGTGCCAGTAGTGAGGGACAGGGGGCAAGCAACGAGCAGTACTTC
length: 15
J: TRBJ2-7
D: TRBD1
V: TRBV19
size: -

CDR3: CASSLRGRGQSPLHF
DNA: TGTGCCAGCAGCTTAAGGGGACGAGGGCAATCACCCCTCCACTTT
length: 15
J: TRBJ1-6
D: -
V: TRBV7-2
size: many

CDR3: CASSFPAQDIQYF
DNA: TGTGCCAGCAGCTTCCCCGCACAAGACATTCAGTACTTC
length: 13
J: TRBJ2-4
D: -
V: TRBV5-4
size: -

CDR3: CASSKYSRNNEQFF
DNA: TGTGCCAGCAGCAAATACAGCAGGAACAATGAGCAGTTCTTC
length: 14
J: TRBJ2-1
D: -
V: TRBV7-9
size: many

CDR3: CASSLQGANTGELFF
DNA: TGCGCCAGCAGCTTGCAGGGGGCCAACACCGGGGAGCTGTTTTTT
length: 15
J: TRBJ2-2
D: TRBD1
V: TRBV5-1
size: many

CDR3: CASSYSNPPGLAGGTDTQYF
DNA: TGTGCCAGCAGTTACTCGAATCCCCCCGGACTAGCGGGGGGAACAGATACGCAGTATTTT
length: 20
J: TRBJ2-3
D: TRBD2
V: TRBV6-5
size: many

CDR3: CASSLMDSTDTQYF
DNA: TGTGCCAGCAGTTTGATGGATAGCACAGATACGCAGTATTTT
length: 14
J: TRBJ2-3
D: -
V: TRBV12-3/TRBV12-4
size: -

CDR3: CASSEIGGVSTDTQYF
DNA: TGTGCCAGCAGTGAAATAGGGGGGGTCTCTACAGATACGCAGTATTTT
length: 16
J: TRBJ2-3
D: -
V: TRBV6-1
size: many

CDR3: CASSLSATGELFF
DNA: TGTGCCAGCAGCTTATCAGCTACCGGGGAGCTGTTTTTT
length: 13
J: TRBJ2-2
D: -
V: TRBV7-3
size: few